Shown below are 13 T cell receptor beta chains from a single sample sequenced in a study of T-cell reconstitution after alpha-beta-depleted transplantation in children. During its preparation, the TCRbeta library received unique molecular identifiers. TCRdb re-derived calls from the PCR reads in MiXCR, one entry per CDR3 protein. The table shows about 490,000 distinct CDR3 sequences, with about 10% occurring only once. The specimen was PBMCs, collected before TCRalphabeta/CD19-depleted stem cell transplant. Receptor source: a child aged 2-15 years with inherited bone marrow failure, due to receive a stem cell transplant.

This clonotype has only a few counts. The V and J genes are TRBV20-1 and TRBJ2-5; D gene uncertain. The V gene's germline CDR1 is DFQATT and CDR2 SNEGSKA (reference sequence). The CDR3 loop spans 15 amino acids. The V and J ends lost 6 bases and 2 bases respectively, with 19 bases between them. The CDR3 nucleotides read TGCAGTGCCCCCAACCTCAAGGCAGCTCAAGAGACCCAGTACTTC. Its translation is CSAPNLKAAQETQYF.

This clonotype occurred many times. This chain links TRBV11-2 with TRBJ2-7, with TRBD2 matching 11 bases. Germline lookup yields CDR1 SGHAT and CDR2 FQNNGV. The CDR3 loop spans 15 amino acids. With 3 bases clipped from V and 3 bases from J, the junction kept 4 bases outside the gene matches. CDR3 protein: CASSFAGTSGYEQYF. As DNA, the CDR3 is TGTGCCAGCAGCTTCGCCGGGACTAGCGGCTACGAGCAGTACTTC.

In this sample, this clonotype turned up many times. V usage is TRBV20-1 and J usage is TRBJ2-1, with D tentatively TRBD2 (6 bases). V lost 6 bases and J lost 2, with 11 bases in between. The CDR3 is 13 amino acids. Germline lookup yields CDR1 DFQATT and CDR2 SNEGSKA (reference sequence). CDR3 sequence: CSAQRLAYNEQFF. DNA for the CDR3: TGCAGTGCACAAAGACTAGCCTACAATGAGCAGTTCTTC.

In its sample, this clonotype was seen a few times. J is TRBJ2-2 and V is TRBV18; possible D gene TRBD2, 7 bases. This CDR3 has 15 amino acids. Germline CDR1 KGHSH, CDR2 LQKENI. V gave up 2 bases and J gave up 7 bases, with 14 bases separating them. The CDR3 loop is CASSPTSGTNGELFF. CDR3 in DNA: TGTGCCAGCTCACCAACAAGCGGGACAAACGGGGAGCTGTTTTTT.

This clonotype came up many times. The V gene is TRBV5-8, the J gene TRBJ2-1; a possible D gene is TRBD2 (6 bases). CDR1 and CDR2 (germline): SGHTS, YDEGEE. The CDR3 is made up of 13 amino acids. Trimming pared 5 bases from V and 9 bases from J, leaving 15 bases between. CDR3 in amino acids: CASSRDEGGEQFF. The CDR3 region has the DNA TGTGCCAGCAGTCGGGACGAGGGAGGTGAGCAGTTCTTC.

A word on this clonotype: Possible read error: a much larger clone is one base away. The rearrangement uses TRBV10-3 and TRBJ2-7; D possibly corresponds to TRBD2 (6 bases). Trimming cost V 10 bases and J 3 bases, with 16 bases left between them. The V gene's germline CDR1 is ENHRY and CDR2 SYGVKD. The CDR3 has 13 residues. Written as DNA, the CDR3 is TGTGCCACCAGGGACTCATCCAGCTACGAGCAGTACTTC. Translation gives CATRDSSSYEQYF.

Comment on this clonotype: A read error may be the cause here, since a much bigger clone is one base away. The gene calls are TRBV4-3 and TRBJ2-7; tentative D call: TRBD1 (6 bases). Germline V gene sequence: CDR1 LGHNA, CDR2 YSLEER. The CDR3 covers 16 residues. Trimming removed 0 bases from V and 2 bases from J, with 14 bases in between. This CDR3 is CASSQEGTFSAYEQYF. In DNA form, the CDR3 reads TGCGCCAGCAGCCAAGAGGGGACATTTTCAGCCTACGAGCAGTACTTC.

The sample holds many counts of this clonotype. The CDR3 protein is CASSFGDEQYF. In DNA form, the CDR3 reads TGTGCCAGCAGTTTCGGGGACGAGCAGTACTTC. The chain has TRBV27 and TRBJ2-7, with a tentative D call TRBD2 (5 bases). This CDR3 has 11 amino acids. The germline V gene has CDR1 MNHEY and CDR2 SMNVEV (reference sequence). Trimming took off 3 bases at V and 5 bases at J, with 5 bases between the two ends.

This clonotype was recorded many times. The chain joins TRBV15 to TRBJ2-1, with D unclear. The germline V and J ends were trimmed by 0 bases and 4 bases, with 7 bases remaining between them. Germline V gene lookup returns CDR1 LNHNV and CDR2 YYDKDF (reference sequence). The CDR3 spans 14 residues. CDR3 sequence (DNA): TGTGCCACCAGCAGAGATCACGCATACAATGAGCAGTTCTTC. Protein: CATSRDHAYNEQFF.

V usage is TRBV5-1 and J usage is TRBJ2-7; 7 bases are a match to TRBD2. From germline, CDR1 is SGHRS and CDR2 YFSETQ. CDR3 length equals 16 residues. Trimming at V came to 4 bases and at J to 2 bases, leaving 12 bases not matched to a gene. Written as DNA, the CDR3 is TGCGCCAGCAGCGCGGATTCCGGCGGGAGAACCTACGAGCAGTACTTC. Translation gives CASSADSGGRTYEQYF.

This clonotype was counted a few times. In DNA, the CDR3 is TGCAGTGCTAGATTTGTGGGAGGGCCTCCAGATACGCAGTATTTT. Translation gives CSARFVGGPPDTQYF. The J gene is TRBJ2-3, the V gene TRBV20-1, with 7 bases lining up with TRBD2. There are 15 residues in the CDR3. V lost 2 bases to trimming and J lost 4 bases; unmatched junction nucleotides: 9. Germline loops: CDR1 DFQATT, CDR2 SNEGSKA (reference sequence).

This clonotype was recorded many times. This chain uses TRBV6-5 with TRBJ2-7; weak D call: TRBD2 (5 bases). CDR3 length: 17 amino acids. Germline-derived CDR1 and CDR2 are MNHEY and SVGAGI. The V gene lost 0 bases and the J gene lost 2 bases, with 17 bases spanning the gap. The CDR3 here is CASSYSIARAPTYEQYF. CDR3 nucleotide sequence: TGTGCCAGCAGTTACTCGATCGCGCGGGCGCCCACCTACGAGCAGTACTTC.

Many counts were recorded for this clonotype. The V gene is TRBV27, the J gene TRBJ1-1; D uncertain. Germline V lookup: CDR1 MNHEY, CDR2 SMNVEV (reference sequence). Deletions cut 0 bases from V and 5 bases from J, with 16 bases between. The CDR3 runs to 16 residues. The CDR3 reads CASSLSRRRLGTEAFF. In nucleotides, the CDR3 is TGTGCCAGCAGTTTATCGAGACGGAGGCTAGGGACTGAAGCTTTCTTT.